This T cell receptor (beta chain) was profiled in a study of shared clonotypes between healthy human individuals. On the study more broadly: Three plates were used per donor for CD4 naive, three for CD4 memory, two for CD8 naive and one for CD8 memory.

Selected positively for CCR7 and CD45RO-negative, naive CD8 cells excluded terminally differentiated effector memory CD45RA+ cells. Only Caucasian adults living in Nashville, Tennessee made up the donor group. Only in-frame clones appear in the TCRdb table, and some are missing; sequencing was by immunoSEQ multiplex PCR. The repertoire has under 600,000 clones, roughly 98% of them found once; the top ten carry 0.3%. The study, taken as a whole, reports: The rarefaction results pointed to incomplete sorted-subset sequencing despite large depth. Researchers found naive subsets generally carried larger estimated richness than memory subsets.

In regard to this clone: The antigen is unknown. Additional DNA sequences in this sample encode the identical CDR3.

The sequence came from a man in his thirties or forties in good health. Sequenced: naive CD8+ T cells sorted from blood.

The CDR3 loop reads CASSLEGYGYTF. The CDR3 bases are TGTGCCAGCAGCTTAGAGGGCTATGGCTACACCTTC. The rearrangement links TRBV7-9 to TRBJ1-2; no reliable D call. CDR1 and CDR2 (germline): SEHNR, FQNEAQ (reference sequence). Trimming stripped 1 base from V and 4 bases from J, with 4 bases between. The CDR3 has 12 residues.